The 32 T cell receptor beta chains below all came from one sample that was sequenced in a study of blood T cell repertoires in COVID-19. Generated by immunoSEQ multiplex PCR, the TCRdb table keeps only in-frame clones and is missing some. The sample contains about 190,000 clones, 75% to 90% of which appear only once. The specimen sequenced was peripheral blood. The receptors were gathered from a woman aged 40 to 55 with acute or convalescent COVID-19.

CDR3 DNA sequence: TGTGCCAGTAGTATAGGGCTCAGCACCGGGGAGCTGTTTTTT. Amino acids: CASSIGLSTGELFF. The chain links TRBV19 to TRBJ2-2; the D is unclear. The germline gives CDR1 LNHDA, CDR2 SQIVND (reference sequence). The CDR3 is made up of 14 amino acids. V was pared by 1 base and J by 4 bases, with 7 bases between. Combining the CDR3 with reference TRBV19 and TRBJ2-2 gives the whole variable domain DGGITQSPKYLFRKEGQNVTLSCEQNLNHDAMYWYRQDPGQGLRLIYYSQIVNDFQKGDIAEGYSVSREKKESFPLTVTSAQKNPTAFYLCASSIGLSTGELFFGEGSRLTVL.

This sequence joins TRBV7-9 and TRBJ2-1, with D possibly TRBD1 on 5 matching bases. This CDR3 region has 15 residues. V lost 2 bases and J 0 bases, leaving 8 bases between the germline ends. The germline CDR1 and CDR2 sequences are SEHNR and FQNEAQ (reference sequence). As DNA, the CDR3 is TGTGCCAGCAGCTTACTTCAGGGCTCCTACAATGAGCAGTTCTTC. It encodes CASSLLQGSYNEQFF.

The chain links TRBV11-2 to TRBJ2-1; 9 positions agree with TRBD2. The CDR3 covers 18 residues. Germline trimming cut 1 base from V and 4 bases from J; bases unmatched to any gene: 11. The germline CDR1 and CDR2 sequences are SGHAT and FQNNGV. This CDR3 reads CASSLGNAGLAGYNEQFF. The CDR3 DNA follows: TGTGCCAGCAGCTTAGGCAACGCGGGACTAGCCGGGTACAATGAGCAGTTCTTC. Complete variable domain (other parts from reference TRBV11-2 and TRBJ2-1): EAGVAQSPRYKIIEKRQSVAFWCNPISGHATLYWYQQILGQGPKLLIQFQNNGVVDDSQLPKDRFSAERLKGVDSTLKIQPAKLEDSAVYLCASSLGNAGLAGYNEQFFGPGTRLTVL.

This CDR3 reads CASSPGTSGGPYEQYF. In DNA form, the CDR3 reads TGTGCCAGCAGCCCGGGGACTAGCGGGGGACCCTACGAGCAGTACTTC. The chain has TRBV7-9 and TRBJ2-7; 14 positions agree with TRBD2. CDR3 length: 16 amino acids. CDR1 is SEHNR, CDR2 FQNEAQ, per germline (reference sequence). V lost 5 bases, J lost 2 bases, and 5 bases stayed unmatched.

The V and J genes are TRBV18 and TRBJ1-4; D may be TRBD1 (5 bases). The CDR3 has 14 amino acids. The V gene lost 3 bases and the J gene lost 6 bases, with 11 bases spanning the gap. CDR1 and CDR2 (germline): KGHSH, LQKENI. DNA of the CDR3: TGTGCCAGCTCACCCCCGACAGTGGATGAAAAACTGTTTTTT. Amino acids: CASSPPTVDEKLFF.

This chain uses TRBV3-1 (or the pseudogene TRBV3-2) with TRBJ2-7; 10 bases map to TRBD1. The CDR3 length is 17 residues. The V segment lost 4 bases and the J segment 3 bases; nucleotides outside the gene matches: 12. Germline-derived CDR1 and CDR2 are LGHDT and YNNKEL (reference sequence). The CDR3 DNA is TGTGCCAGCAGCCGAGGGACAGGGGTCCCCGGCGGCTACGAGCAGTACTTC. It is translated as CASSRGTGVPGGYEQYF.

This clone was counted a single time. V gene TRBV5-6 combines with J gene TRBJ2-7; 12 nucleotides agree with TRBD2. There are 18 residues in the CDR3. With V trimmed by 6 bases and J by 2 bases, 15 bases remained unmatched. Germline-derived CDR1 and CDR2 are SGHDT and YYEEEE. Here the CDR3 DNA reads TGTGCCAGCACCGACTTCCTTCTGACTAGCGGGGGTGCCTACGAGCAGTACTTC. Its translation is CASTDFLLTSGGAYEQYF.

As DNA, the CDR3 is TGTGCCAGCAGCCAGGGACAGGGGGCAGGTAAAGCTTTCTTT. Translated: CASSQGQGAGKAFF. This rearrangement joins TRBV3-1 (or the pseudogene TRBV3-2) to TRBJ1-1; 12 bases fit TRBD1. The CDR3 sequence is 14 residues long. Germline V gene data show CDR1 as LGHDT and CDR2 as YNNKEL (reference sequence). Trimming removed 3 bases from V and 9 bases from J; junction bases left unmatched: 5.

The genes are TRBV5-4 and TRBJ2-1, with D perhaps matching TRBD2 (6 bases). The CDR3 consists of 14 residues. V was cut by 4 bases and J by 5 bases, with 13 bases left in between. Germline lookup yields CDR1 SGHNT and CDR2 YYREEE (reference sequence). CDR3 region: CASSQLAFNNEQFF. Here the CDR3 DNA reads TGTGCCAGCAGCCAACTAGCTTTTAACAATGAGCAGTTCTTC.

This chain links TRBV30 with TRBJ2-7; D is unresolved. Trimming left V 1 base short and J 4 bases short, with 5 bases between. Germline V gives CDR1 GTSNPN, CDR2 SVGIG (reference sequence). The CDR3 covers 11 residues. DNA for the CDR3: TGTGCCTGGAGTGCAAATTACGAGCAGTACTTC. This translates into CAWSANYEQYF. The entire variable domain, with the rest obtained from reference TRBV30 and TRBJ2-7, is as follows: SQTIHQWPATLVQPVGSPLSLECTVEGTSNPNLYWYRQAAGRGLQLLFYSVGIGQISSEVPQNLSASRPQDRQFILSSKKLLLSDSGFYLCAWSANYEQYFGPGTRLTVT.

V gene TRBV10-3 combines with J gene TRBJ1-2; no firm D call. CDR1 and CDR2 from the germline V gene are ENHRY and SYGVKD. The CDR3 loop spans 13 amino acids. Trimming removed 8 bases from V and 4 bases from J, with 14 bases in between. CDR3 loop: CAIQDGDSYGYTF. CDR3 nucleotides: TGTGCCATCCAAGACGGGGATAGCTATGGCTACACCTTC.

The chain combines TRBV7-2 with TRBJ1-3; D is perhaps TRBD1 (6 bases). Looked up from germline, CDR1 is SGHTA and CDR2 is FQGNSA. CDR3 size: 17 residues. The V and J ends lost 4 bases and 0 bases respectively, with 16 bases between them. The CDR3 reads CASSSPPGEFSGNTIYF. Written as DNA, the CDR3 is TGTGCCAGCAGCTCCCCCCCAGGGGAATTCTCTGGAAACACCATATATTTT.

The J gene is TRBJ1-5, the V gene TRBV6-1, with D unclear. CDR3 length equals 13 residues. The germline CDR1 and CDR2 sequences are MNHNS and SASEGT. Trimming took 3 bases from V and 0 from J, leaving 3 bases between them. The CDR3 is CASSDNSNQPQHF. The CDR3 coding sequence is TGTGCCAGCAGTGACAATAGCAATCAGCCCCAGCATTTT.

This sequence joins TRBV3-1 (or the pseudogene TRBV3-2) and TRBJ1-6, with 7 bases lining up with TRBD1. Per the germline V gene, CDR1 is LGHDT and CDR2 is YNNKEL (reference sequence). The V segment lost 4 bases and the J segment 14 bases; nucleotides outside the gene matches: 11. The CDR3 sequence is 14 residues long. The CDR3 loop reads CASSPRTGFESLHF. CDR3 DNA sequence: TGTGCCAGCAGCCCCCGGACAGGTTTTGAGTCCCTCCACTTT.

The rearrangement uses TRBV7-9 and TRBJ1-2; TRBD1 matches 8 bases. The CDR3 is made up of 15 amino acids. Trimming removed 3 bases from V and 4 bases from J; junction bases left unmatched: 7. The germline CDR1 and CDR2 sequences are SEHNR and FQNEAQ (reference sequence). The CDR3 DNA is TGTGCCAGCAGCTTCGGGACAGGTCTTGGCTATGGCTACACCTTC. Amino acids: CASSFGTGLGYGYTF.

This chain joins TRBV4-1 and TRBJ2-4; 8 nucleotides line up with TRBD2. Germline V gene sequence: CDR1 MGHRA, CDR2 YSYEKL. V lost 2 bases to trimming and J lost 6 bases; unmatched junction nucleotides: 6. The CDR3 totals 15 residues. In nucleotides, the CDR3 is TGCGCCAGCAGCCAAATTGGACTAGCTGTAAACATTCAGTACTTC. Its protein is CASSQIGLAVNIQYF.

The CDR3 reads CAWNPGQGDYSNQPQHF. The CDR3 region has the DNA TGTGCCTGGAATCCGGGACAGGGTGATTATAGCAATCAGCCCCAGCATTTT. The rearrangement joins TRBV30 to TRBJ1-5; 9 positions match TRBD1. In germline, CDR1 is GTSNPN, CDR2 SVGIG (reference sequence). CDR3 length: 17 amino acids. V trimming: 4 bases; J trimming: 0 bases; junction bases outside the gene matches: 10.

This rearrangement joins TRBV20-1 to TRBJ1-5; tentatively, D is TRBD1 (6 bases). This CDR3 region has 13 residues. The germline V gene encodes CDR1 DFQATT and CDR2 SNEGSKA (reference sequence). V dropped 3 bases and J dropped 2 bases, with 8 bases sitting between them. The CDR3 DNA reads as TGCAGTGCTAGTAACAGGGGCAATCAGCCCCAGCATTTT. Its translation is CSASNRGNQPQHF.

The V call is TRBV28, the J call TRBJ1-6; 7 bases agree with TRBD1. This CDR3 contains 12 residues. V lost 10 bases, J lost 6 bases, and 3 bases stayed unmatched. CDR1 and CDR2 (germline): MDHEN, SYDVKM. The CDR3 sequence is CATRQGNSPLHF. CDR3 bases: TGTGCCACGCGACAGGGTAATTCACCCCTCCACTTT.

The sample holds a few counts of this clone. CDR3 protein: CASSAQGNSNQPQHF. Here the CDR3 DNA reads TGTGCCAGCAGCGCCCAGGGGAATAGCAATCAGCCCCAGCATTTT. V usage is TRBV7-2 and J usage is TRBJ1-5, with D possibly TRBD1 on 6 matching bases. Trimming removed 5 bases from V and 0 bases from J, with 11 bases in between. Per germline, CDR1 SGHTA and CDR2 FQGNSA. The CDR3 has 15 residues.

V is TRBV28 and J is TRBJ1-4, with TRBD1 identical over 9 bases. The CDR3 runs to 15 residues. Trimming cost V 4 bases and J 7 bases; bases outside gene matches: 7. CDR1 and CDR2 (germline): MDHEN, SYDVKM. This chain's CDR3 is CASSSRDRVREKLFF. The CDR3 nucleotides read TGTGCCAGCAGTTCCCGGGACAGGGTGCGTGAAAAACTGTTTTTT.

The V call is TRBV6-5, the J call TRBJ2-7; D might be TRBD2 (6 bases). The CDR3 runs 15 residues. CDR1 is MNHEY, CDR2 SVGAGI, per germline. Deletions cut 6 bases from V and 0 bases from J, with 15 bases between. The CDR3 DNA reads TGTGCCAGCAGCAGGCGGGGTCTGGGCTCCTACGAGCAGTACTTC. Amino acid sequence: CASSRRGLGSYEQYF.

The chain combines TRBV2 with TRBJ2-1; 7 bases are a match to TRBD2. V lost 6 bases, J lost 6 bases, and 8 bases stayed unmatched. The CDR3 runs to 14 residues. CDR1 and CDR2 from the germline V gene are SNHLY and FYNNEI. The CDR3 nucleotides are TGTGCCAGCAGGGGGACTACCACCGCCAATGAGCAGTTCTTC. It specifies CASRGTTTANEQFF. Combining the CDR3 with reference TRBV2 and TRBJ2-1 gives the whole variable domain EPEVTQTPSHQVTQMGQEVILRCVPISNHLYFYWYRQILGQKVEFLVSFYNNEISEKSEIFDDQFSVERPDGSNFTLKIRSTKLEDSAMYFCASRGTTTANEQFFGPGTRLTVL.

This clone was detected only once. The chain has TRBV5-1 and TRBJ2-1; a possible D gene is TRBD1 (6 bases). The CDR3 sequence is 15 residues long. The germline V and J ends were trimmed by 3 bases and 6 bases, with 16 bases remaining between them. Germline V gene data show CDR1 as SGHRS and CDR2 as YFSETQ. The CDR3 DNA reads as TGCGCCAGCAGCTCCAAGATACAGGGCGGCAATGAGCAGTTCTTC. Encoded protein: CASSSKIQGGNEQFF.

This clone was picked up one time. This chain's CDR3 is CASSLGTSAQETQYF. The CDR3 coding sequence is TGTGCCAGCAGCTTAGGTACTAGCGCCCAAGAGACCCAGTACTTC. The chain employs TRBV7-8 and TRBJ2-5, with 7 nucleotides matching TRBD2. Unmatched junction bases numbered 3, after V lost 1 base and J lost 1 base. CDR1 SGHVS and CDR2 FQNEAQ come from the germline V gene. The CDR3 runs 15 residues.

The rearrangement joins TRBV28 to TRBJ2-7; 14 bases map to TRBD2. Germline CDR1 MDHEN, CDR2 SYDVKM. CDR3 length: 15 residues. The J segment lost 9 bases and the V segment lost 6 bases, leaving 10 bases of the junction unmatched. The chain's CDR3 is CASSQGLAGAGGQYF. CDR3 in DNA: TGTGCCAGCAGCCAGGGACTAGCGGGAGCCGGGGGGCAGTACTTC. The variable domain in full, with the rest retrieved from reference TRBV28 and TRBJ2-7, is DVKVTQSSRYLVKRTGEKVFLECVQDMDHENMFWYRQDPGLGLRLIYFSYDVKMKEKGDIPEGYSVSREKKERFSLILESASTNQTSMYLCASSQGLAGAGGQYFGPGTRLTVT.

The chain links TRBV27 to TRBJ1-6; 7 nucleotides agree with TRBD1. This CDR3 has 12 residues. The V gene end was trimmed by 4 bases and the J gene end by 12 bases; junction bases not matched to a gene: 3. The germline V gene encodes CDR1 MNHEY and CDR2 SMNVEV (reference sequence). CDR3 residues: CASSSQGGPLHF. The CDR3 bases are TGTGCCAGCAGTTCCCAGGGGGGACCCCTCCACTTT.

V gene TRBV19 combines with J gene TRBJ2-1; possible D gene TRBD1, 5 bases. V was trimmed by 9 bases and J by 3 bases, leaving 15 bases between them. Per germline, CDR1 LNHDA and CDR2 SQIVND (reference sequence). The CDR3 is 14 residues long. CDR3 sequence (DNA): TGTGCCAGCCGACCTGACAGAAACTACAATGAGCAGTTCTTC. Translating it yields CASRPDRNYNEQFF.

The V gene is TRBV4-1, the J gene TRBJ2-7; D possibly corresponds to TRBD2 (6 bases). Germline values: CDR1 MGHRA, CDR2 YSYEKL. The CDR3 runs to 15 residues. V was cut by 3 bases and J by 6 bases, with 18 bases left in between. CDR3 DNA: TGCGCCAGCAGCCAGGTAGGGACTCCCGGGAGCGAGCAGTACTTC. Translated, it gives CASSQVGTPGSEQYF.

The chain recombines TRBV27 with TRBJ2-1; TRBD1 is a possible D gene (6 bases). This CDR3 region has 16 residues. V lost 5 bases and J 4 bases, leaving 18 bases between the germline ends. CDR1 is MNHEY and CDR2 is SMNVEV in the germline V gene (reference sequence). In DNA, the CDR3 is TGTGCCAGCAGTGCGCTGTACAGGGCATTATACAATGAGCAGTTCTTC. Amino acid sequence: CASSALYRALYNEQFF.

The chain links TRBV14 to TRBJ2-3; the match to TRBD2 covers 16 bases. The CDR3 length is 20 residues. Unmatched junction bases numbered 12, after V lost 0 bases and J lost 6 bases. CDR1 is SGHDN and CDR2 is FVKESK in the germline V gene. The CDR3 coding sequence is TGTGCCAGCAGCCAAGATCTGGGACTAGCGGGGGGGATCGCCAGGGATACGCAGTATTTT. As protein: CASSQDLGLAGGIARDTQYF.

This chain connects TRBV27 to TRBJ1-1; D remains ambiguous. Between the trimmed V and J ends, which lost 3 bases and 1 base, there was a span of 6 bases. The V gene's germline CDR1 is MNHEY and CDR2 SMNVEV (reference sequence). The CDR3 loop spans 13 amino acids. The CDR3 here is CASSFEGNTEAFF. Written as DNA, the CDR3 is TGTGCCAGCAGTTTTGAGGGGAACACTGAAGCTTTCTTT.